The clone carrying this TCR beta chain showed up just a few times. Antigen specificity is unknown. CD45RO/CCR7/CD25/CD127/CD95/CD27 separated CD4+ naive, central memory, regulatory and stem cell-like memory cells by sorting. Purity of each sorted population was above 95%. This entry comes from a study of beta chain features in type 1 diabetes. Findings and limits, study-wide: TCRB CDR3s were moderately but significantly shorter in Type 1 diabetes patients in all four CD4+ subsets. For cells with high TCR expression, cDNA sequencing could yield over-representation. Although PCR might favor shorter templates, it would do so equally in patients and controls.

The authors reverse transcribed all of the isolated RNA, so sequencing captured expressed TCRB transcripts. TCRdb's table, derived via immunoSEQ multiplex PCR, lists solely in-frame clones and lacks some. This table holds about 25,000 clones, roughly half found once. The germline V gene encodes CDR1 LNHDA and CDR2 SQIVND (reference sequence). V dropped 6 bases and J dropped 7; count of bases not matched to a gene: 8. The length of the CDR3 is 15 residues. The specimen sequenced was stem cell memory CD4+ T cells from blood. The receptor was derived from a man aged 30 to 39 with type 1 diabetes. V is TRBV19 and J is TRBJ2-1, with TRBD2 matching 11 bases. The CDR3 spells CASSLTSGSGNEQFF. CDR3 coding DNA: TGTGCCAGTAGCCTAACTAGCGGGAGTGGAAATGAGCAGTTCTTC.